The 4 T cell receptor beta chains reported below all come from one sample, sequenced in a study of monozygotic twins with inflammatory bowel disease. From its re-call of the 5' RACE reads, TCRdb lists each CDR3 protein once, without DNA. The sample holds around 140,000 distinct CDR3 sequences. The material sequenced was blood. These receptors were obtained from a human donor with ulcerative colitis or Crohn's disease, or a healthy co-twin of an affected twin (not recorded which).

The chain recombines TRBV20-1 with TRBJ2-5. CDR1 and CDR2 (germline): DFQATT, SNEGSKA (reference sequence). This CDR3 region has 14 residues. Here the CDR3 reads CSARDGVGSETQYF.

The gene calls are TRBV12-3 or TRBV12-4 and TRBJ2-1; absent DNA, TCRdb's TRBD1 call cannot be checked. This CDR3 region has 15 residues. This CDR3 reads CASRDGAGLHNEQFF.

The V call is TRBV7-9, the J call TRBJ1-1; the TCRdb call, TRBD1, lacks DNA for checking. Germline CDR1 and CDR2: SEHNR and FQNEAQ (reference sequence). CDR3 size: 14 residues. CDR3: CASSLEGVGTEAFF.

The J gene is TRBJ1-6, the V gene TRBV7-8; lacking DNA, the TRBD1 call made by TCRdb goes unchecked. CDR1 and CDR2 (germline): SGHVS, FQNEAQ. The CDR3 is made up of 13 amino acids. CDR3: CASKQGGNSPLHF.